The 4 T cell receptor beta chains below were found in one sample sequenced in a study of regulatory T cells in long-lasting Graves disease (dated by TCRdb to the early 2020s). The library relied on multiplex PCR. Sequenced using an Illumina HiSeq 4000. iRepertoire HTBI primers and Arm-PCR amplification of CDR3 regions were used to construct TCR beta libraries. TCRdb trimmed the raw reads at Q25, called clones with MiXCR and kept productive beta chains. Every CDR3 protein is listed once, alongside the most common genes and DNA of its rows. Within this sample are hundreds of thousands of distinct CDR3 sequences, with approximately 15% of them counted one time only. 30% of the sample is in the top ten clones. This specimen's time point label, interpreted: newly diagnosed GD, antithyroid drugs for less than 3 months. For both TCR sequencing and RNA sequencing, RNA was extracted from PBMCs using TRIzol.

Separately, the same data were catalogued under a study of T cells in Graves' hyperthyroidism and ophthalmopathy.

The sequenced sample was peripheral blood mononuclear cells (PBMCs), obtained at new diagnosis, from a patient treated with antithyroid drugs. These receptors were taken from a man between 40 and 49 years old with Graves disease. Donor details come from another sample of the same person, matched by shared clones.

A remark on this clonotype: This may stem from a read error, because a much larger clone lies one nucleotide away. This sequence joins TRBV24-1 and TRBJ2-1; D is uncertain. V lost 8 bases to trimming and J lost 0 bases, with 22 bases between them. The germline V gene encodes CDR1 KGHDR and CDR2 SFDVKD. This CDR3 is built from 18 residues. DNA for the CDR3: TGTGCCACCAATGACCCCCAGCGTGGATCACGCTCCTACAATGAGCAGTTCTTC. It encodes CATNDPQRGSRSYNEQFF.

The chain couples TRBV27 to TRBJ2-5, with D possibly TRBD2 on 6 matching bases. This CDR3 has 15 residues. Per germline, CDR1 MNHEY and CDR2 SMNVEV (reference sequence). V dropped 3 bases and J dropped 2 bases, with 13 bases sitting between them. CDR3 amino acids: CASSLTRQAQETQYF. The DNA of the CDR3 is TGTGCCAGCAGTTTGACTAGACAAGCACAAGAGACCCAGTACTTC.

CDR3 in amino acids: CASQIYDQGQPQHF. CDR3 nucleotide sequence: TGTGCCAGCCAAATATATGATCAGGGCCAGCCCCAGCATTTT. The chain joins TRBV28 to TRBJ1-5; possibly TRBD1 for D (5 bases). This CDR3 contains 14 residues. V shed 8 bases and J shed 7 bases, with 18 bases lying between them. Per germline, CDR1 MDHEN and CDR2 SYDVKM.

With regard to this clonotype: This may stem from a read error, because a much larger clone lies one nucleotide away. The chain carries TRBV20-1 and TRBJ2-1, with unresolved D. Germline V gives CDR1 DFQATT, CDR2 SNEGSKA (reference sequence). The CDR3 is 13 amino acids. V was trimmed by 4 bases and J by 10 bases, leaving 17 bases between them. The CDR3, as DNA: TGCAGTGCTAAGAGGTGGTACTCCTACGAGCAGTTCTTC. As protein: CSAKRWYSYEQFF.